A single sample gave rise to the 18 T cell receptor beta chains below, sequenced in a study of T-cell memory formation after mild COVID-19 (TCRdb year 2021). The library relied on 5' RACE. Sequencing took place on an Illumina NovaSeq 6000. The raw public reads went through TCRdb reprocessing: fastp at Q25, MiXCR clone calling, in-frame beta chains kept. Merged by CDR3 protein, the rows form single entries marked with the most common genes and DNA. The sample includes hundreds of thousands of distinct CDR3 sequences, with 18% observed a single time. The top ten clones comprise 10% to 15% of the sample. The sample consisted of PBMCs or a T cell subset sorted from them (not recorded which). The source is an adult woman who had mild COVID-19 (a few samples of this study predate the infection). The sample titles of this study are shuffled in the database, so cell type and time point are left out; the donor was told from shared clones.

V gene TRBV4-1 combines with J gene TRBJ2-1; D may be TRBD2 (6 bases). The germline V and J ends were trimmed by 0 bases and 5 bases, with 11 bases remaining between them. The V gene's germline CDR1 is MGHRA and CDR2 YSYEKL. The CDR3 covers 15 residues. CDR3 protein: CASSQDPGLHNEQFF. CDR3 sequence (DNA): TGCGCCAGCAGCCAAGATCCGGGACTCCACAATGAGCAGTTCTTC.

The chain joins TRBV7-3 to TRBJ2-2; no reliable D call. With 2 bases removed from V and 2 bases from J, the gap between germline ends came to 6 bases. This CDR3 is 14 amino acids long. Per the germline V gene, CDR1 is SGHTA and CDR2 is FQGTGA. CDR3: CASSLWPNTGELFF. In DNA form, the CDR3 reads TGTGCCAGCAGCTTATGGCCAAACACCGGGGAGCTGTTTTTT.

The chain recombines TRBV6-5 with TRBJ2-3, with D tentatively TRBD1 (6 bases). The CDR3 length is 12 residues. Between the trimmed V and J ends, which lost 8 bases and 4 bases, there was a span of 10 bases. Germline values: CDR1 MNHEY, CDR2 SVGAGI. CDR3 residues: CASGYRADTQYF. CDR3 nucleotide sequence: TGTGCCAGCGGATACAGGGCAGATACGCAGTATTTT.

The gene calls are TRBV5-1 and TRBJ2-1; perhaps TRBD2 as D (5 bases). The CDR3 is 15 residues long. From germline, CDR1 is SGHRS and CDR2 YFSETQ. Trimming left V 9 bases short and J 0 bases short, with 16 bases between. Here the CDR3 DNA reads TGCGCCACCTCAGCTCAAGGGAGCTCCTACAATGAGCAGTTCTTC. Residues: CATSAQGSSYNEQFF. Looking up the rest from reference TRBV5-1 and TRBJ2-1 gives the full variable domain: KAGVTQTPRYLIKTRGQQVTLSCSPISGHRSVSWYQQTPGQGLQFLFEYFSETQRNKGNFPGRFSGRQFSNSRSEMNVSTLELGDSALYLCATSAQGSSYNEQFFGPGTRLTVL.

The rearrangement uses TRBV28 and TRBJ2-2; D is possibly TRBD1 (6 bases). Trimming pared 2 bases from V and 4 bases from J, leaving 11 bases between. Germline lookup yields CDR1 MDHEN and CDR2 SYDVKM. This CDR3 is 15 amino acids long. The CDR3 DNA reads as TGTGCCAGCAGTTTACCAGGGGTGGTCACCGGGGAGCTGTTTTTT. It specifies CASSLPGVVTGELFF.

This clonotype was observed a few times. The chain carries TRBV7-3 and TRBJ2-3; 8 bases agree with TRBD2. CDR1 is SGHTA, CDR2 FQGTGA, per germline. V shed 5 bases, J shed 1 base, and the junction held 11 bases outside the gene matches. The CDR3 is made up of 17 amino acids. CDR3 sequence (DNA): TGTGCCAGCAGCCCTGGCGCGGGAGGAGAGGGCACAGATACGCAGTATTTT. Translated: CASSPGAGGEGTDTQYF.

This clonotype was seen only a few times. The rearrangement uses TRBV6-5 and TRBJ1-3; the match to TRBD1 covers 7 bases. There are 16 residues in the CDR3. CDR1 and CDR2 (germline): MNHEY, SVGAGI. The V segment lost 6 bases and the J segment 0 bases; nucleotides outside the gene matches: 8. The CDR3, as DNA: TGTGCCAGCAGCTCCCCGCGGACAGGCTCTGGAAACACCATATATTTT. This gives the protein CASSSPRTGSGNTIYF.

The chain employs TRBV20-1 and TRBJ2-5, with D hard to call. Germline V gene lookup returns CDR1 DFQATT and CDR2 SNEGSKA (reference sequence). The length of the CDR3 is 10 residues. V gave up 5 bases and J gave up 5 bases, with 6 bases separating them. CDR3 bases: TGCAGTGCTGTGAGGGAGACCCAGTACTTC. Protein product: CSAVRETQYF.

The chain links TRBV15 to TRBJ1-1; D gene ambiguous. Trimming took off 4 bases at V and 1 base at J, with 16 bases between the two ends. In germline, CDR1 is LNHNV, CDR2 YYDKDF (reference sequence). The CDR3 runs to 16 residues. CDR3 coding DNA: TGTGCCACCAGCACCGGAAGAATCCTCAAGAACACTGAAGCTTTCTTT. This encodes CATSTGRILKNTEAFF.

The V and J genes are TRBV24-1 and TRBJ2-2; D might be TRBD1 (7 bases). Germline V gene sequence: CDR1 KGHDR, CDR2 SFDVKD. V was shortened by 7 bases and J by 5 bases, with 16 bases between the two germline ends. The CDR3 extends over 15 amino acids. CDR3 loop: CATSPRPGGTGELFF. Here the CDR3 DNA reads TGTGCCACCAGCCCTCGTCCAGGGGGGACCGGGGAGCTGTTTTTT.

CDR3 in DNA: TGTGCCAGCAGCTTGGTAGAAGATACGCAGTATTTT. This encodes CASSLVEDTQYF. The chain has TRBV5-4 and TRBJ2-3; D remains ambiguous. Germline V gene lookup returns CDR1 SGHNT and CDR2 YYREEE (reference sequence). Trimming removed 0 bases at V and 5 bases at J, with 4 bases between. The CDR3 loop spans 12 amino acids.

The chain combines TRBV18 with TRBJ2-7, with 12 nucleotides matching TRBD2. Germline V lookup: CDR1 KGHSH, CDR2 LQKENI. The CDR3 spans 15 residues. V gave up 4 bases and J gave up 4 bases; unmatched junction bases: 5. In DNA form, the CDR3 reads TGTGCCAGCTCACGGCCGACTAGCGGGAGTTACGAGCAGTACTTC. Translated, it gives CASSRPTSGSYEQYF.

This chain joins TRBV29-1 and TRBJ1-2; tentatively, D is TRBD1 (5 bases). The germline gives CDR1 SQVTM, CDR2 ANQGSEA. The CDR3 has 13 residues. Trimming left V 7 bases short and J 5 bases short, with 17 bases between. CDR3 sequence reads: CSALSGTLYGYTF. CDR3 nucleotide sequence: TGCAGCGCCCTCTCGGGGACCTTGTATGGCTACACCTTC.

The chain recombines TRBV11-2 with TRBJ2-1; D unresolved. The CDR3 length is 14 residues. The germline V and J ends were trimmed by 5 bases and 1 base, with 9 bases remaining between them. In germline, CDR1 is SGHAT, CDR2 FQNNGV. CDR3 coding DNA: TGTGCCAGCAGCCGGTCCGGGTCCTACAATGAGCAGTTCTTC. Translated, it gives CASSRSGSYNEQFF.

This chain connects TRBV7-6 to TRBJ1-6; D possibly corresponds to TRBD1 (6 bases). From germline, CDR1 is SGHVS and CDR2 FNYEAQ. Trimming took off 6 bases at V and 6 bases at J, with 9 bases between the two ends. The CDR3 covers 13 residues. CDR3 amino acids: CASSSRGNSPLHF. CDR3 sequence (DNA): TGTGCCAGCAGTTCCAGGGGTAATTCACCCCTCCACTTT.

This chain links TRBV11-3 with TRBJ1-1; a weak D match, TRBD1 (5 bases). The CDR3 contains 13 residues. CDR1 SGHNT and CDR2 YENEEA come from the germline V gene. V was trimmed by 8 bases and J by 7 bases, leaving 17 bases between them. CDR3 nucleotides: TGTGCCAGCGCGCACGTTGGGGGTTTTGAAGCTTTCTTT. Protein sequence: CASAHVGGFEAFF.

The CDR3: CASSPYRASGYNEQFF. CDR3 DNA: TGTGCCAGCAGCCCCTATAGGGCTAGCGGTTACAATGAGCAGTTCTTC. The chain carries TRBV7-9 and TRBJ2-1, with TRBD2 matching 7 bases. CDR1 and CDR2 from the germline V gene are SEHNR and FQNEAQ (reference sequence). The CDR3 sequence is 16 residues long. The V and J ends lost 5 bases and 4 bases, in that order; junction bases with no gene match: 11.

This clonotype was detected a few times. This chain links TRBV7-2 with TRBJ2-3; unclear D gene. The CDR3 length is 17 residues. Germline CDR1 is SGHTA and CDR2 is FQGNSA. V was trimmed by 0 bases and J by 0 bases, leaving 13 bases between them. CDR3 region: CASSLAVTRPSTDTQYF. Here the CDR3 DNA reads TGTGCCAGCAGCTTAGCGGTCACTCGCCCGAGCACAGATACGCAGTATTTT.